The entry below describes one TCR beta chain. The germline V gene has CDR1 KGHSH and CDR2 LQKENI. Trimming left V 2 bases short and J 6 bases short, with 7 bases between. This CDR3 region has 12 residues. This sample was included in a study of blood T cell repertoires in COVID-19. Study summary: Nucleic acid was either cDNA or gDNA, and it came from T cells, B-cell-depleted T cells, or PBMCs.

Original methodology: By means of reference gene primer amplification, nucleated cell counts were estimated. Produced via immunoSEQ multiplex PCR; TCRdb's table is partial and in-frame only. V and J calls and clone size are copied from that table; D and trimming were computed from the DNA. Here the sample spans about 240,000 clones, roughly 76% being singletons. Seattle's enrolled individuals joined amid active infection and were then monitored longitudinally. This clonotype originated in a woman of 80 years or more with COVID-19, enrolled during active disease. The sample consisted of peripheral blood. The gene calls are TRBV18 and TRBJ2-5, with D possibly TRBD2 on 5 matching bases. The DNA for the CDR3 is TGTGCCAGCTCACCAGACGGGAAGACCCAGTACTTC. Its translation is CASSPDGKTQYF.